The rows below give T cell receptor beta chains drawn from one sample of a study of blood T cell repertoires in COVID-19. Profiling relied on immunoSEQ multiplex PCR, and the TCRdb table lists in-frame clones only, not all of them. Of approximately 180,000 clones listed, about 90% are singletons. The specimen sequenced was PBMCs or T cells enriched from blood (not recorded which). The origin of the receptors is a human donor with acute COVID-19. The donor label of this sample is uncertain. The CDR3 runs from the conserved cysteine through the conserved F or W. Fields, in order: J gene, V gene, CDR3 protein.

J: TRBJ2-7
V: TRBV2
CDR3: CASSEQGGSYEQYF

J: TRBJ2-2
V: TRBV15
CDR3: CATSRRRGTNTGELFF

J: TRBJ2-3
V: TRBV6-4
CDR3: CASSPSGAEDTQYF

J: TRBJ1-1
V: TRBV5-4
CDR3: CASTPGRRNTEAFF

J: TRBJ1-1
V: TRBV5-1
CDR3: CASSPWTGEGSTEAFF

J: TRBJ2-7
V: TRBV10-3
CDR3: CAIRADRGSSYEQYF

J: TRBJ1-1
V: TRBV6-5
CDR3: CASRDRDRVTEAFF

J: TRBJ2-4
V: TRBV4-1
CDR3: CASSQGVAGGAKNIQYF

J: TRBJ1-3
V: TRBV6-1
CDR3: CASSEALASGNTIYF

J: TRBJ2-2
V: TRBV19
CDR3: CASSRQKNTGELFF

J: TRBJ2-7
V: TRBV18
CDR3: CASSHEGGRYEQYF

J: TRBJ2-5
V: TRBV19
CDR3: CASSFTDRAETQYF

J: TRBJ1-6
V: TRBV2
CDR3: CASADGYNSPLHF

J: TRBJ2-5
V: TRBV15
CDR3: CATSRDAGGRAQYF

J: TRBJ2-1
V: TRBV5-1
CDR3: CASSEERGMGQFF

J: TRBJ2-1
V: TRBV24-1
CDR3: CATSDLTSLAGGYNEQFF

J: TRBJ2-3
V: TRBV7-3
CDR3: CASSPKTSGADTDTQYF

J: TRBJ2-7
V: TRBV3-1/TRBV3-2
CDR3: CASSPPGAPYEQYF

J: TRBJ1-2
V: TRBV7-9
CDR3: CASSLGRSANYGYTF

J: TRBJ2-7
V: TRBV5-5
CDR3: CASSSGQGNEQYF

J: TRBJ2-5
V: TRBV20-1
CDR3: CSASTGEAETQYF

J: TRBJ1-1
V: TRBV6-4
CDR3: CASSEKGGNTEAFF

J: TRBJ1-4
V: TRBV6-5
CDR3: CATGFPTNEKLFF

J: TRBJ2-3
V: TRBV7-9
CDR3: CASSLTSGGTDTQYF

J: TRBJ2-3
V: TRBV6-1
CDR3: CASSDPTSGTQYF

J: TRBJ2-7
V: TRBV6-6
CDR3: CASSYSPGTTHTYF

J: TRBJ2-1
V: TRBV7-2
CDR3: CASSLISSGGADEQFF

J: TRBJ1-1
V: TRBV18
CDR3: CASSPGASEAFF

J: TRBJ2-7
V: TRBV11-2
CDR3: CASSLGSSGGAVQYF

J: TRBJ2-5
V: TRBV6-5
CDR3: CASSPQGVQETQYF

J: TRBJ2-2
V: TRBV13
CDR3: CASSLVYGQGTENTGELFF

J: TRBJ2-3
V: TRBV19
CDR3: CASSETGGTDTQYF

J: TRBJ1-3
V: TRBV5-6
CDR3: CASSYRDRLVGNTIYF

J: TRBJ2-5
V: TRBV5-6
CDR3: CASSRGQQETQYF

J: TRBJ1-1
V: TRBV21-1
CDR3: CASSKWGKGTVMNTEAFF

J: TRBJ1-1
V: TRBV28
CDR3: CASSLAEGDGNTEAFF

J: TRBJ1-4
V: TRBV10-3
CDR3: CAISAGGPREKLFF

J: TRBJ2-4
V: TRBV5-1
CDR3: CASRSGENIQYF